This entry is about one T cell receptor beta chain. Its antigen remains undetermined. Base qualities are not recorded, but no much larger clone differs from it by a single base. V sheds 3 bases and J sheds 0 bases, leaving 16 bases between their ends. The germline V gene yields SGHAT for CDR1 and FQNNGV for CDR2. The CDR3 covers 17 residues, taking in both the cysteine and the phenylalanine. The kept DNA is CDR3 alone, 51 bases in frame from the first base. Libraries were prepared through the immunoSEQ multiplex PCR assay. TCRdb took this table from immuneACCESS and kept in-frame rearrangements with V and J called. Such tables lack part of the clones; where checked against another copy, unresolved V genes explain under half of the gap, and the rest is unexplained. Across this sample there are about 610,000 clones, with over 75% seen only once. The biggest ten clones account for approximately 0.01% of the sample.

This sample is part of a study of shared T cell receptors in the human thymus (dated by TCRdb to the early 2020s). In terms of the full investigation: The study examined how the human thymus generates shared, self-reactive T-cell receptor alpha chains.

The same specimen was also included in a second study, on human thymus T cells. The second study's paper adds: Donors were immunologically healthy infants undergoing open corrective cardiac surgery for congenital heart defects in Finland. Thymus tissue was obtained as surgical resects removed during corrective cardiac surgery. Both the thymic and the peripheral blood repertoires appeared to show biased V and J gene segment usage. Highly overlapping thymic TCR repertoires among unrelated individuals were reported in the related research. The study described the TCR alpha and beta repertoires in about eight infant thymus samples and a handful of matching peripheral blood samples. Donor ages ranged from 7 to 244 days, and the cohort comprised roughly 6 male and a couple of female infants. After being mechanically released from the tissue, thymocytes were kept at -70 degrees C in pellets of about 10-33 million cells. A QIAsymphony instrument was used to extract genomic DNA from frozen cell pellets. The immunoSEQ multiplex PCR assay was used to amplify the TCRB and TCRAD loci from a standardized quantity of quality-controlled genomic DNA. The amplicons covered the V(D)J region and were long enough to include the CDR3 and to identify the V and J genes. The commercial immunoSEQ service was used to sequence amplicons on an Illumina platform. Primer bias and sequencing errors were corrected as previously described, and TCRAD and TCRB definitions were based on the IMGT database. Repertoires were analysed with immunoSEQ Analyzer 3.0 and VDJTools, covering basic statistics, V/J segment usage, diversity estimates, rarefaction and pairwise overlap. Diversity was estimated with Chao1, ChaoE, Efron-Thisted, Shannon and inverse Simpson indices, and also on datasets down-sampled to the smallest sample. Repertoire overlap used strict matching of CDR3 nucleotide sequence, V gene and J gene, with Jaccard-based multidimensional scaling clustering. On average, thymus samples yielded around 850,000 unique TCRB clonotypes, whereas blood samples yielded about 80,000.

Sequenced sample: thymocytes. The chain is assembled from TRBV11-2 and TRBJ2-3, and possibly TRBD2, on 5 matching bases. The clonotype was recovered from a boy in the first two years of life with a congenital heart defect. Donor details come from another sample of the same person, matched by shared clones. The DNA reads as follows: TGTGCCAGCAGCTTCGAGAGGCCTTGGACTAGCACAGATACGCAGTATTTT. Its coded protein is CASSFERPWTSTDTQYF.